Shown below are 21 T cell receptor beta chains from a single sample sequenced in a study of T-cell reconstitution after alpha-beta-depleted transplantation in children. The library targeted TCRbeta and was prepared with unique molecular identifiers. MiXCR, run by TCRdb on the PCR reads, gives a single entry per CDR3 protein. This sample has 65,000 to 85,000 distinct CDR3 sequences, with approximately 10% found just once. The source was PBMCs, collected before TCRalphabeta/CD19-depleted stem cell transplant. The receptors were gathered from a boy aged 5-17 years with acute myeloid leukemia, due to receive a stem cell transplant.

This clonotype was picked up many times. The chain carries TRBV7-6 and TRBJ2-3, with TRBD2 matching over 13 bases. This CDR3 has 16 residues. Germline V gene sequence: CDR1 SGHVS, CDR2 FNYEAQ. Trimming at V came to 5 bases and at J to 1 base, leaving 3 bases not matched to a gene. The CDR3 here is CASSPTSGGGTDTQYF. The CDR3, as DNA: TGTGCCAGCAGCCCAACTAGCGGGGGGGGCACAGATACGCAGTATTTT.

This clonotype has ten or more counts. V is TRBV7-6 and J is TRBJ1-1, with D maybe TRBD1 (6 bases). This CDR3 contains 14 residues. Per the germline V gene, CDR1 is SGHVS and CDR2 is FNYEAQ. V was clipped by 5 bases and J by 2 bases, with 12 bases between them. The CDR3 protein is CASSIRDTNTEAFF. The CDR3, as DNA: TGTGCCAGCAGCATCCGGGACACCAACACTGAAGCTTTCTTT.

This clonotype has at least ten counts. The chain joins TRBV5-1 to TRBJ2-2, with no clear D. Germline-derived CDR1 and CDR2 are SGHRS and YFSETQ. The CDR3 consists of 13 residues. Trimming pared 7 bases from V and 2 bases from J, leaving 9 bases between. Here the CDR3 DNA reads TGCGCCAGCTTTCCCACAAACACCGGGGAGCTGTTTTTT. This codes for CASFPTNTGELFF. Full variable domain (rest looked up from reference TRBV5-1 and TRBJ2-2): KAGVTQTPRYLIKTRGQQVTLSCSPISGHRSVSWYQQTPGQGLQFLFEYFSETQRNKGNFPGRFSGRQFSNSRSEMNVSTLELGDSALYLCASFPTNTGELFFGEGSRLTVL.

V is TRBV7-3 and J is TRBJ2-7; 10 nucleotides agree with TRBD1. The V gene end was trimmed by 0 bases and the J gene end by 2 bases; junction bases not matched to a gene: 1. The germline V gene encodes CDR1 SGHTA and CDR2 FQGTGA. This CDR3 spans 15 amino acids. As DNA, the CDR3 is TGTGCCAGCAGCTTAACGACAGGGGGCCCCTACGAGCAGTACTTC. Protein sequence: CASSLTTGGPYEQYF.

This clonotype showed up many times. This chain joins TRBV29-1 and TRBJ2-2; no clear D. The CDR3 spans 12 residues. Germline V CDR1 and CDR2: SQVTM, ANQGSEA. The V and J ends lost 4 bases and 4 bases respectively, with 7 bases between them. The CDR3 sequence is CSVVISTGELFF. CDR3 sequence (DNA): TGCAGCGTTGTGATTAGCACCGGGGAGCTGTTTTTT.

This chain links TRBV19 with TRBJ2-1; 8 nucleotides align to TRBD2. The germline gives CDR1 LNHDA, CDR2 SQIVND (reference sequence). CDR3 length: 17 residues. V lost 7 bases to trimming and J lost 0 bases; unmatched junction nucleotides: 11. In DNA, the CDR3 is TGTGCCAGTACGAGGGGCGGGAGGACCTTCTCCTACAATGAGCAGTTCTTC. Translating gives CASTRGGRTFSYNEQFF.

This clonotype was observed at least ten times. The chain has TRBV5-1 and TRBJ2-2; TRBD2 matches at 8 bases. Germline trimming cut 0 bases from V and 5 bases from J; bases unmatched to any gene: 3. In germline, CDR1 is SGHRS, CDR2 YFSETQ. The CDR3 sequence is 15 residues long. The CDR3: CASSLGPGGTGELFF. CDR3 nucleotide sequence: TGCGCCAGCAGCTTGGGGCCGGGAGGGACCGGGGAGCTGTTTTTT.

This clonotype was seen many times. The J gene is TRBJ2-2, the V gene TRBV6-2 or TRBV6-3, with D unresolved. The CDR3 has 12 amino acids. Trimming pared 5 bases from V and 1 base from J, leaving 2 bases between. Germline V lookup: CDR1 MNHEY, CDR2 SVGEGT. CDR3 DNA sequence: TGTGCCAGCAGTCGGAACACCGGGGAGCTGTTTTTT. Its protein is CASSRNTGELFF.

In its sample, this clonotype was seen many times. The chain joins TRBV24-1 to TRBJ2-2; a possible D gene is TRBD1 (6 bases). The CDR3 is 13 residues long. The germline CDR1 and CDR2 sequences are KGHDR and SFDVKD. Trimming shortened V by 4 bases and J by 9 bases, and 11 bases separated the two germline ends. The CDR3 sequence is CATSERTVRELFF. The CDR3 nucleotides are TGTGCCACCAGTGAAAGGACAGTCCGGGAGCTGTTTTTT.

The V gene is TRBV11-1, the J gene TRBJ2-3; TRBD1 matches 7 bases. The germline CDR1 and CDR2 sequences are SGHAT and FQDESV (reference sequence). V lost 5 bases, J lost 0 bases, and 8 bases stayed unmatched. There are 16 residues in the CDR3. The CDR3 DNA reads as TGTGCCAGCAGCCTACCGACAGGGCCTAGCACAGATACGCAGTATTTT. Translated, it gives CASSLPTGPSTDTQYF.

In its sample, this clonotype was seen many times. Written as DNA, the CDR3 is TGTGCCAGCAGCTTTTCAGGGCCTAGCGGGAGCGTGAAGACCCAGTACTTC. This gives the protein CASSFSGPSGSVKTQYF. V usage is TRBV7-2 and J usage is TRBJ2-5, with 10 nucleotides matching TRBD2. The CDR3 extends over 17 amino acids. The ends lost 3 bases at V and 6 bases at J; junction bases unmatched: 13. The germline gives CDR1 SGHTA, CDR2 FQGNSA.

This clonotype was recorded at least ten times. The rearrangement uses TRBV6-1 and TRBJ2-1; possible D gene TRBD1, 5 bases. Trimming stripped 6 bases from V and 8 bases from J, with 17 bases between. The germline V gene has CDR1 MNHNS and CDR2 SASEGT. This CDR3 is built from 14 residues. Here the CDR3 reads CASRRPGPMDEQFF. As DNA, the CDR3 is TGTGCCAGCAGGAGACCAGGGCCTATGGATGAGCAGTTCTTC.

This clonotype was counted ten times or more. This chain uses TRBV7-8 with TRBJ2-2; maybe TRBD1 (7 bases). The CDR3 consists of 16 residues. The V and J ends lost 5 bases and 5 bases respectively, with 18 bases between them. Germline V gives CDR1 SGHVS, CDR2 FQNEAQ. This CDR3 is CASSAGQIGGTGELFF. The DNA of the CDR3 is TGTGCCAGCAGCGCGGGACAGATAGGGGGAACCGGGGAGCTGTTTTTT.

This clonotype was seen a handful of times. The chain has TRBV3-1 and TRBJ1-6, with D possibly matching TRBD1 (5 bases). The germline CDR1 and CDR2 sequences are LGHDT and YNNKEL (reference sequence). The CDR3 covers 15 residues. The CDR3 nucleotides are TGTGCAGGAGGGGACTCGAGGGTATTCGGCTCACCCCTCCACTTT. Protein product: CAGGDSRVFGSPLHF.

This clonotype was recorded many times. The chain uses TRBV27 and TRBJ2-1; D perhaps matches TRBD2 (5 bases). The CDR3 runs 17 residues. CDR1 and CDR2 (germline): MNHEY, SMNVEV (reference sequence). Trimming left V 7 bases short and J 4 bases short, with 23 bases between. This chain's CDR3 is CASMKFQRTDPYNEQFF. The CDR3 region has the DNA TGTGCCAGCATGAAGTTTCAGCGGACCGACCCATACAATGAGCAGTTCTTC.

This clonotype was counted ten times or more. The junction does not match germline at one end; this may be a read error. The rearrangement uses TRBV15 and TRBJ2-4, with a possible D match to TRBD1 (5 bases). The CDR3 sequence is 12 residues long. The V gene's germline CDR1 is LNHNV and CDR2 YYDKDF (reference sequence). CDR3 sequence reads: CATSRDGRGRGF. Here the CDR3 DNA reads TGTGCCACCAGCAGAGATGGAAGGGGCAGAGGCTTC. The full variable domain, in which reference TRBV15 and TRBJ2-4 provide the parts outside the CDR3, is DAMVIQNPRYQVTQFGKPVTLSCSQTLNHNVMYWYQQKSSQAPKLLFHYYDKDFNNEADTPDNFQSRRPNTSFCFLDIRSPGLGDTAMYLCATSRDGRGRGFGAGTRLSVL.

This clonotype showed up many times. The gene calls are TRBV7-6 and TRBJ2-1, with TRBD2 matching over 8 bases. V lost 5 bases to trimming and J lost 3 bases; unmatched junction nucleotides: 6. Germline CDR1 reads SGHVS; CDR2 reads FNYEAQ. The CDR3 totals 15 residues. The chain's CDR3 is CASSLAGLVYNEQFF. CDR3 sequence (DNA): TGTGCCAGCAGCCTTGCGGGACTAGTCTACAATGAGCAGTTCTTC.

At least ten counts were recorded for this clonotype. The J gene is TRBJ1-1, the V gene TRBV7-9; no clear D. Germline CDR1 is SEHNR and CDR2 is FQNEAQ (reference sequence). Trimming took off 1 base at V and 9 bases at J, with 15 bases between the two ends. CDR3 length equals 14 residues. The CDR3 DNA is TGTGCCAGCAGCTTAGGGGGTAACACCGACCAAGCTTTCTTT. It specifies CASSLGGNTDQAFF.

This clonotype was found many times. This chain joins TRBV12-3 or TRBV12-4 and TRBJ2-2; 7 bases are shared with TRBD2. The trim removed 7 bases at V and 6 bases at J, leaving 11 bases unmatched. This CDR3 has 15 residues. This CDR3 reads CASKAAGVRSGELFF. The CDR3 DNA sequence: TGTGCCAGCAAGGCGGCGGGGGTCCGTTCCGGGGAGCTGTTTTTT.

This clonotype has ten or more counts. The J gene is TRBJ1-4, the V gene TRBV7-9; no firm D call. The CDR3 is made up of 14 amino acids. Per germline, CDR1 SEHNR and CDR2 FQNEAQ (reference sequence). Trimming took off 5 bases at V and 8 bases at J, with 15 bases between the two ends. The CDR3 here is CASSPLAGGEKLFF. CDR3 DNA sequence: TGTGCCAGCAGCCCCCTGGCAGGTGGGGAAAAACTGTTTTTT.

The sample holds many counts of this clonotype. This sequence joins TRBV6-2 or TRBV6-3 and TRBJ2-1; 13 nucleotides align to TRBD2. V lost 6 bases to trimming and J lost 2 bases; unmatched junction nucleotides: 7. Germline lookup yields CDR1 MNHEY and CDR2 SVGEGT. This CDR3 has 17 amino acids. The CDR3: CASSPRTSGSAYNEQFF. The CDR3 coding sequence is TGTGCCAGCAGCCCTCGGACTAGCGGGAGCGCCTACAATGAGCAGTTCTTC.